This T cell receptor beta chain derives from a study of blood T cell repertoires in COVID-19. Study-wide background: Acute and convalescent COVID-19 specimens originated in the United States, Italy and Spain.

As originally analysed: Reference gene primer amplification gave estimated nucleated cell counts. Data came from immunoSEQ multiplex PCR; TCRdb stores just in-frame clones and leaves some out. The DNA gave D and trimming, while V, J and clone size come from that table. This sample has 350,000 or so clones, with around nine tenths found just once. The V gene end was trimmed by 2 bases and the J gene end by 4 bases; junction bases not matched to a gene: 2. Germline CDR1 reads SNHLY; CDR2 reads FYNNEI. The CDR3 sequence is 14 residues long. A PCR-confirmed or clinician-diagnosed COVID-19 case had contacted exposed participants within 2 weeks of entry.

The genes are TRBV2 and TRBJ1-2, with 9 bases matching TRBD1. The receptor was derived from a woman aged 25 to 39 who had been exposed to COVID-19. Material for sequencing was PBMCs or T cells enriched from blood (not recorded which). CDR3 coding DNA: TGTGCCAGCAGTGAACAGGGACAGGGCTATGGCTACACCTTC. Translated: CASSEQGQGYGYTF. The full variable domain, in which reference TRBV2 and TRBJ1-2 provide the parts outside the CDR3, is EPEVTQTPSHQVTQMGQEVILRCVPISNHLYFYWYRQILGQKVEFLVSFYNNEISEKSEIFDDQFSVERPDGSNFTLKIRSTKLEDSAMYFCASSEQGQGYGYTFGSGTRLTVV.